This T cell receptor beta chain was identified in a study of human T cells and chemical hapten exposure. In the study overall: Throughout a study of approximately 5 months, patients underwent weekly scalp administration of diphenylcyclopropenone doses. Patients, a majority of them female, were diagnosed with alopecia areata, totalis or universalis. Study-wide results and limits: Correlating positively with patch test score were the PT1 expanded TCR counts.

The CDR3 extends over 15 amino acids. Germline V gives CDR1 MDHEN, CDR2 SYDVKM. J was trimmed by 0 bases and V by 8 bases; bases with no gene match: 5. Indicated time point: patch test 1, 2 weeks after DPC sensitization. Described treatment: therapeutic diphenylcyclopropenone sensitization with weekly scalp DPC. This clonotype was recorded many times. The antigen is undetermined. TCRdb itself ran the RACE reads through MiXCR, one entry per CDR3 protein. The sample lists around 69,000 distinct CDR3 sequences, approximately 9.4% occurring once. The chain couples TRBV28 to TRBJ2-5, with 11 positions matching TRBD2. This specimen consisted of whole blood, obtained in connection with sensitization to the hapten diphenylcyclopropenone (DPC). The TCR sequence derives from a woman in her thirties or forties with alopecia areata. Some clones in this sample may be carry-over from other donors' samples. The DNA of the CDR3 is TGTGCCAGCCTTACTAGCGGGGGTTACCAAGAGACCCAGTACTTC. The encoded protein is CASLTSGGYQETQYF.